The 17 T cell receptor beta chains in this list originate from one sample, sequenced in a study of blood T cell repertoires in COVID-19. Profiled with immunoSEQ multiplex PCR; TCRdb holds only in-frame clones, not every one. The sample yields roughly 250,000 clones, roughly 80% seen once. Input material: peripheral blood. All receptors come from a woman aged 70-85 years with acute or convalescent COVID-19.

The rearrangement links TRBV5-1 to TRBJ2-1; TRBD1 matches 10 bases. Germline V gives CDR1 SGHRS, CDR2 YFSETQ. The J segment lost 5 bases and the V segment lost 4 bases, leaving 6 bases of the junction unmatched. The length of the CDR3 is 15 residues. CDR3 sequence: CASSIGTGADNEQFF. The CDR3 DNA is TGCGCCAGCAGCATCGGGACAGGGGCTGACAATGAGCAGTTCTTC.

The chain employs TRBV3-1 (or the pseudogene TRBV3-2) and TRBJ1-6; TRBD1 matches 8 bases. Per the germline V gene, CDR1 is LGHDT and CDR2 is YNNKEL (reference sequence). The CDR3 has 15 amino acids. V was pared by 0 bases and J by 7 bases, with 2 bases of the junction left unmatched. DNA of the CDR3: TGTGCCAGCAGCCAAGACCCAGGGGGCAATTCACCCCTCCACTTT. Its translation is CASSQDPGGNSPLHF.

This clone was recorded a few times. The V call is TRBV29-1, the J call TRBJ1-1, with 9 bases lining up with TRBD1. Per the germline V gene, CDR1 is SQVTM and CDR2 is ANQGSEA. The CDR3 has 11 amino acids. The V and J ends lost 7 bases and 3 bases, in that order; junction bases with no gene match: 0. The CDR3 reads CSGQGDTEAFF. DNA for the CDR3: TGCAGCGGACAGGGGGACACTGAAGCTTTCTTT.

In this sample, this clone turned up once. The V gene is TRBV11-2, the J gene TRBJ2-2; 8 bases line up with TRBD2. CDR3 size: 12 residues. The V segment lost 5 bases and the J segment 15 bases; nucleotides outside the gene matches: 8. Per germline, CDR1 SGHAT and CDR2 FQNNGV. CDR3 sequence reads: CASSHPGGIMFF. The CDR3 nucleotides are TGTGCCAGCAGCCACCCGGGGGGGATAATGTTTTTT.

The V gene is TRBV24-1, the J gene TRBJ2-7, with TRBD1 identical over 8 bases. Unmatched junction bases numbered 6, after V lost 4 bases and J lost 2 bases. Germline V gene data show CDR1 as KGHDR and CDR2 as SFDVKD. This CDR3 has 15 residues. CDR3 amino acids: CATSERTGTTYEQYF. The CDR3 nucleotides read TGTGCCACCAGTGAAAGGACAGGGACGACCTACGAGCAGTACTTC.

The V gene is TRBV12-3 or TRBV12-4, the J gene TRBJ1-2; tentative D call: TRBD1 (5 bases). Trimming removed 4 bases from V and 12 bases from J, with 15 bases in between. The length of the CDR3 is 12 residues. The CDR3 reads CASSSSRTLNTF. Here the CDR3 DNA reads TGTGCCAGCAGTTCTTCTAGGACACTAAACACCTTC.

The chain is built from TRBV5-1 and TRBJ2-3; 11 bases line up with TRBD2. V lost 3 bases, J lost 3 bases, and 12 bases stayed unmatched. In germline, CDR1 is SGHRS, CDR2 YFSETQ. The CDR3 covers 18 residues. In nucleotides, the CDR3 is TGCGCCAGCAGCTCTGGGTGGCTAGCGGGGGGCGGGACAGATACGCAGTATTTT. It specifies CASSSGWLAGGGTDTQYF.

Comment on this clone: In the same sample, other DNA sequences code for this CDR3. The V call is TRBV11-2, the J call TRBJ2-3, with D possibly TRBD2 on 6 matching bases. This CDR3 contains 12 residues. CDR1 and CDR2 (germline): SGHAT, FQNNGV. Between the trimmed V and J ends, which lost 5 bases and 4 bases, there was a span of 7 bases. The DNA of the CDR3 is TGTGCCAGCAGCCCGGGAGCAGATACGCAGTATTTT. Amino acid sequence: CASSPGADTQYF.

The V and J genes are TRBV28 and TRBJ1-1, with a weak D call TRBD1 (5 bases). Trimming took off 1 base at V and 11 bases at J, with 14 bases between the two ends. Germline V lookup: CDR1 MDHEN, CDR2 SYDVKM. The CDR3 sequence is 13 residues long. The CDR3 region has the DNA TGTGCCAGCAGTTTATCCCTGGACACTTGGGCTTTCTTT. Residues: CASSLSLDTWAFF.

CDR3 loop: CASRKDTANTGELFF. The CDR3 DNA reads TGTGCCAGTAGGAAGGACACGGCGAACACCGGGGAGCTGTTTTTT. The chain couples TRBV19 to TRBJ2-2; D perhaps matches TRBD1 (5 bases). Trimming took 6 bases from V and 0 from J, leaving 11 bases between them. The CDR3 has 15 amino acids. Per germline, CDR1 LNHDA and CDR2 SQIVND (reference sequence).

V is TRBV27 and J is TRBJ1-1, with 8 bases lining up with TRBD1. Trimming took 4 bases from V and 4 from J; bases not matched to a gene: 8. The CDR3 spans 15 residues. Germline CDR1 MNHEY, CDR2 SMNVEV (reference sequence). The CDR3 is CASSSRQGRITEAFF. The CDR3 DNA reads TGTGCCAGCAGTTCACGACAGGGGAGAATCACTGAAGCTTTCTTT.

This clone was counted a few times. The CDR3, as DNA: TGTGCCGCAATGGGGCCAGCCCCTAATGAAAAACTGTTTTTT. Translation gives CAAMGPAPNEKLFF. This chain joins TRBV28 and TRBJ1-4; a weak D match, TRBD1 (5 bases). The length of the CDR3 is 14 residues. The ends were cut back, 11 bases at V and 3 bases at J, with 16 bases in the middle. Germline V gene data show CDR1 as MDHEN and CDR2 as SYDVKM.

This chain links TRBV6-5 with TRBJ1-2; no definite D call. The germline V and J ends were trimmed by 3 bases and 0 bases, with 11 bases remaining between them. This CDR3 contains 15 residues. Germline CDR1 and CDR2: MNHEY and SVGAGI. The CDR3 loop is CASSYFAGSNYGYTF. The CDR3 DNA sequence: TGTGCCAGCAGTTATTTCGCGGGATCTAACTATGGCTACACCTTC.

The rearrangement joins TRBV9 to TRBJ1-3; no clear D gene. The CDR3 is 13 residues long. V was trimmed by 2 bases and J by 3 bases, leaving 6 bases between them. Germline CDR1 SGDLS, CDR2 YYNGEE. CDR3 nucleotide sequence: TGTGCCAGCAGCGTTGGGCATGGAAACACCATATATTTT. It encodes CASSVGHGNTIYF.

The chain combines TRBV6-1 with TRBJ1-5, with D maybe TRBD1 (5 bases). V was clipped by 2 bases and J by 12 bases, with 8 bases between them. The germline gives CDR1 MNHNS, CDR2 SASEGT. The CDR3 spans 11 residues. CDR3 coding DNA: TGTGCCAGCAGTGAAACGCAGGGCCAGCATTTT. It is translated as CASSETQGQHF.

The chain joins TRBV7-6 to TRBJ2-1; 11 positions agree with TRBD2. The germline V gene has CDR1 SGHVS and CDR2 FNYEAQ. The CDR3 sequence is 16 residues long. V gave up 2 bases and J gave up 8 bases; unmatched junction bases: 8. The CDR3 DNA reads as TGTGCCAGCAGCTTAAGGCAGGGACTAGCGGCGGATGAGCAGTTCTTC. The encoded protein is CASSLRQGLAADEQFF. The full variable domain, in which reference TRBV7-6 and TRBJ2-1 provide the parts outside the CDR3, is GAGVSQSPRYKVTKRGQDVALRCDPISGHVSLYWYRQALGQGPEFLTYFNYEAQQDKSGLPNDRFSAERPEGSISTLTIQRTEQRDSAMYRCASSLRQGLAADEQFFGPGTRLTVL.

The gene calls are TRBV7-2 and TRBJ1-4; D possibly corresponds to TRBD1 (5 bases). Germline loops: CDR1 SGHTA, CDR2 FQGNSA. This CDR3 is 17 amino acids long. Trimming took 1 base from V and 2 from J, leaving 14 bases between them. CDR3 nucleotides: TGTGCCAGCAGCTTAGTGTTCTCGGGGGTTACTAATGAAAAACTGTTTTTT. It yields the protein CASSLVFSGVTNEKLFF.